This T cell receptor (beta chain) was captured in a study of cytomegalovirus exposure and HLA in healthy donors. Study in general: As an earlier analysis found, around 170 million T cells yielded about 100 million unique TCR beta sequences.

Note on this clone: Its antigen is as yet unknown.

Points from the study as a whole: The study put 150 to 200 TCR beta chains on its list as cytomegalovirus-associated. CMV serostatus was the sole immune exposure data available.

The PCR employed 60 Vbeta primers together with 13 Jbeta primers. Measured with immunoSEQ multiplex PCR; TCRdb has only the in-frame clones, and not every one. The listing contains tens of thousands of clones. Trimming removed 1 base at V and 4 bases at J, with 13 bases between. The CDR3 extends over 14 amino acids. Per the germline V gene, CDR1 is GTSNPN and CDR2 is SVGIG (reference sequence). V gene TRBV30 combines with J gene TRBJ2-5; no clear D gene. Sequenced material: PBMCs. This receptor was obtained from a man aged 45 to 65 in good health and CMV-seropositive. CDR3: CAWSATPLGETQYF. CDR3 nucleotides: TGTGCCTGGAGTGCGACACCCCTGGGAGAGACCCAGTACTTC.